This is a list of T cell receptor beta chains from one sample in a study of patients and donors after allogeneic stem cell transplantation. TCRdb reprocessed the RT-PCR reads via MiXCR and lists one record per CDR3 protein. This table has 150,000 to 200,000 distinct CDR3 sequences, approximately 30% appearing once. The sample consisted of blood, either unsorted or a sorted T cell fraction (not recorded which). The receptors were sampled from a human donor who was either an allogeneic HSCT recipient or a stem cell or donor lymphocyte infusion donor (not recorded which). It is not recorded whose cells these are; they may come from a transplant donor. Each CDR3 is given with its conserved first and last residue. The order of the fields is D gene, V gene, J gene, clone size, CDR3 protein, CDR3 DNA. D genes are given only for firm matches. The size entry is marked missing in some rows and otherwise reads once, few, many or a size class.

D gene: TRBD2; V gene: TRBV12-3/TRBV12-4; J gene: TRBJ2-3; clone size: NA; CDR3 protein: CASSFPGTSGTDTQYF; CDR3 DNA: TGTGCCAGCAGTTTCCCTGGGACTAGCGGGACAGATACGCAGTATTTT
D gene: TRBD1; V gene: TRBV5-1; J gene: TRBJ2-1; clone size: few; CDR3 protein: CASSLGSGGNEQFF; CDR3 DNA: TGCGCCAGCAGCTTGGGCTCAGGGGGCAATGAGCAGTTCTTC
D gene: TRBD2; V gene: TRBV4-3; J gene: TRBJ2-5; clone size: few; CDR3 protein: CASSQELAGVQETQYF; CDR3 DNA: TGCGCCAGCAGCCAAGAACTAGCGGGAGTCCAAGAGACCCAGTACTTC
D gene: NA; V gene: TRBV4-3; J gene: TRBJ2-7; clone size: NA; CDR3 protein: CASSQWPLGSSRQYF; CDR3 DNA: TGCGCCAGCAGCCAATGGCCCTTAGGGTCCTCTCGGCAGTACTTC
D gene: TRBD2; V gene: TRBV6-6; J gene: TRBJ2-5; clone size: NA; CDR3 protein: CASSYSIRGGETQYF; CDR3 DNA: TGTGCCAGCAGTTACTCGATCCGGGGGGGAGAGACCCAGTACTTC
D gene: NA; V gene: TRBV6-5; J gene: TRBJ2-7; clone size: NA; CDR3 protein: CASSYSIRGEQYF; CDR3 DNA: TGTGCCAGCAGTTACTCGATTCGGGGGGAGCAGTACTTC
D gene: NA; V gene: TRBV7-9; J gene: TRBJ2-7; clone size: few; CDR3 protein: CASSLWAGVSSYEQYF; CDR3 DNA: TGTGCCAGCAGCTTATGGGCAGGGGTCAGCTCCTACGAGCAGTACTTC
D gene: NA; V gene: TRBV28; J gene: TRBJ2-5; clone size: NA; CDR3 protein: CASSGLVETQYF; CDR3 DNA: TGTGCCAGCAGTGGGCTCGTAGAGACCCAGTACTTC
D gene: NA; V gene: TRBV10-3; J gene: TRBJ1-1; clone size: few; CDR3 protein: CAISPRVPNTEAFF; CDR3 DNA: TGTGCCATCAGTCCCAGGGTCCCGAACACTGAAGCTTTCTTT
D gene: TRBD1; V gene: TRBV3-1; J gene: TRBJ2-6; clone size: NA; CDR3 protein: CASSQETGAGANVLTF; CDR3 DNA: TGTGCCAGCAGCCAAGAGACAGGGGCTGGGGCCAACGTCCTGACTTTC
D gene: NA; V gene: TRBV28; J gene: TRBJ2-6; clone size: few; CDR3 protein: CASSLSRSGANVLTF; CDR3 DNA: TGTGCCAGCAGTTTATCGCGCTCTGGGGCCAACGTCCTGACTTTC
D gene: TRBD2; V gene: TRBV6-5; J gene: TRBJ2-3; clone size: NA; CDR3 protein: CASSYSLAGDTQYF; CDR3 DNA: TGTGCCAGCAGTTACTCGCTAGCGGGAGATACGCAGTATTTT
D gene: NA; V gene: TRBV12-3/TRBV12-4; J gene: TRBJ1-1; clone size: few; CDR3 protein: CASGFGWGTEAFF; CDR3 DNA: TGTGCCAGCGGATTTGGTTGGGGGACTGAAGCTTTCTTT
D gene: NA; V gene: TRBV4-3; J gene: TRBJ2-7; clone size: NA; CDR3 protein: CASSQGTGIRERETAEQYF; CDR3 DNA: TGCGCCAGCAGCCAAGGGACAGGGATAAGGGAGCGGGAGACCGCCGAGCAGTACTTC
D gene: TRBD2; V gene: TRBV4-2; J gene: TRBJ2-3; clone size: few; CDR3 protein: CASSLPLAGTDTQYF; CDR3 DNA: TGTGCCAGCAGCCTCCCGCTAGCGGGGACGGATACGCAGTATTTT
D gene: TRBD2; V gene: TRBV7-9; J gene: TRBJ2-7; clone size: NA; CDR3 protein: CASSPSPGGYEQYF; CDR3 DNA: TGTGCCAGCAGCCCGTCCCCGGGAGGCTACGAGCAGTACTTC
D gene: TRBD2; V gene: TRBV14; J gene: TRBJ2-7; clone size: NA; CDR3 protein: CASSHLAGAGEQYF; CDR3 DNA: TGTGCCAGCAGTCACCTAGCGGGGGCGGGCGAGCAGTACTTC
D gene: NA; V gene: TRBV20-1; J gene: TRBJ1-1; clone size: NA; CDR3 protein: CSASSQENTEAFF; CDR3 DNA: TGCAGTGCTAGTTCCCAGGAGAACACTGAAGCTTTCTTT
D gene: NA; V gene: TRBV4-3; J gene: TRBJ2-7; clone size: once; CDR3 protein: CASSQVPGLTTYEQYF; CDR3 DNA: TGCGCCAGCAGCCAAGTACCGGGACTCACAACCTACGAGCAGTACTTC
D gene: NA; V gene: TRBV5-1; J gene: TRBJ2-4; clone size: NA; CDR3 protein: CASSFGAGNIQYF; CDR3 DNA: TGCGCCAGCAGCTTCGGAGCAGGAAACATTCAGTACTTC
D gene: NA; V gene: TRBV6-2/TRBV6-3; J gene: TRBJ1-6; clone size: NA; CDR3 protein: CASSPRRGRNSPLHF; CDR3 DNA: TGTGCCAGCAGCCCCCGAAGGGGTAGGAATTCACCCCTCCACTTT
D gene: TRBD2; V gene: TRBV6-5; J gene: TRBJ2-7; clone size: few; CDR3 protein: CASKELAVSYEQYF; CDR3 DNA: TGTGCCAGTAAGGAACTAGCGGTCTCCTACGAGCAGTACTTC
D gene: NA; V gene: TRBV27; J gene: TRBJ1-1; clone size: many; CDR3 protein: CASSLGAEAFF; CDR3 DNA: TGTGCCAGCAGTTTAGGGGCTGAAGCTTTCTTT
D gene: TRBD2; V gene: TRBV11-1; J gene: TRBJ2-7; clone size: NA; CDR3 protein: CASSLAGGPEEQYF; CDR3 DNA: TGTGCCAGCAGCTTAGCGGGAGGGCCAGAGGAGCAGTACTTC
D gene: NA; V gene: TRBV7-9; J gene: TRBJ2-7; clone size: NA; CDR3 protein: CASSLSERVYEQYF; CDR3 DNA: TGTGCCAGCAGCTTAAGTGAGCGGGTCTACGAGCAGTACTTC
D gene: NA; V gene: TRBV9; J gene: TRBJ1-5; clone size: NA; CDR3 protein: CASSVGPWGGNQPQHF; CDR3 DNA: TGTGCCAGCAGCGTAGGCCCCTGGGGGGGCAATCAGCCCCAGCATTTT
D gene: NA; V gene: TRBV5-1; J gene: TRBJ1-1; clone size: many; CDR3 protein: CASSLGTGRTEAFF; CDR3 DNA: TGCGCCAGCAGCTTGGGTACAGGGAGGACTGAAGCTTTCTTT
D gene: NA; V gene: TRBV20-1; J gene: TRBJ2-3; clone size: NA; CDR3 protein: CSARRSGSTDTQYF; CDR3 DNA: TGCAGTGCTAGACGTAGCGGTAGCACAGATACGCAGTATTTT
D gene: NA; V gene: TRBV7-6; J gene: TRBJ1-2; clone size: NA; CDR3 protein: CASSPTLGGRKSVPYGYTF; CDR3 DNA: TGTGCCAGCAGCCCTACCTTGGGGGGGCGGAAAAGCGTTCCCTATGGCTACACCTTC
D gene: TRBD2; V gene: TRBV20-1; J gene: TRBJ2-1; clone size: NA; CDR3 protein: CSARDGTSGREGQFF; CDR3 DNA: TGCAGTGCTAGAGATGGGACTAGCGGGAGGGAAGGGCAGTTCTTC
D gene: NA; V gene: TRBV5-5; J gene: TRBJ2-7; clone size: few; CDR3 protein: CASSVPGSYEQYF; CDR3 DNA: TGTGCCAGCAGCGTGCCGGGTTCCTACGAGCAGTACTTC
D gene: TRBD1; V gene: TRBV7-9; J gene: TRBJ2-7; clone size: few; CDR3 protein: CASSHGQGISYEQYF; CDR3 DNA: TGTGCCAGCAGCCACGGACAGGGGATCTCCTACGAGCAGTACTTC
D gene: TRBD2; V gene: TRBV4-3; J gene: TRBJ2-3; clone size: few; CDR3 protein: CASSQEGKRESQDTQYF; CDR3 DNA: TGCGCCAGCAGCCAAGAGGGGAAGCGGGAGTCACAAGATACGCAGTATTTT
D gene: NA; V gene: TRBV7-7; J gene: TRBJ2-5; clone size: NA; CDR3 protein: CASSLGGGVETQYF; CDR3 DNA: TGTGCTAGCAGCTTAGGGGGCGGGGTGGAGACCCAGTACTTC
D gene: NA; V gene: TRBV6-5; J gene: TRBJ1-5; clone size: few; CDR3 protein: CASSTISNQPQHF; CDR3 DNA: TGTGCCAGCAGTACCATTAGCAATCAGCCCCAGCATTTT
D gene: NA; V gene: TRBV20-1; J gene: TRBJ2-1; clone size: NA; CDR3 protein: CSAREAQVSYNEQFF; CDR3 DNA: TGCAGTGCTAGAGAGGCGCAGGTCTCCTACAATGAGCAGTTCTTC
D gene: TRBD1; V gene: TRBV28; J gene: TRBJ2-3; clone size: NA; CDR3 protein: CASSLSPGQTIEGDTQYF; CDR3 DNA: TGTGCCAGCAGTTTATCCCCGGGACAGACGATAGAGGGGGATACGCAGTATTTT
D gene: NA; V gene: TRBV5-1; J gene: TRBJ2-7; clone size: few; CDR3 protein: CASSLGSGAINPYEQYF; CDR3 DNA: TGCGCCAGCAGCTTGGGCAGCGGCGCTATCAATCCCTACGAGCAGTACTTC
D gene: NA; V gene: TRBV27; J gene: TRBJ2-3; clone size: NA; CDR3 protein: CATSGRDTQYF; CDR3 DNA: TGTGCCACCTCAGGCCGCGATACGCAGTATTTT
D gene: NA; V gene: TRBV20-1; J gene: TRBJ1-1; clone size: few; CDR3 protein: CSATSRVRFGTEAFF; CDR3 DNA: TGCAGTGCTACCTCACGGGTGCGGTTCGGCACTGAAGCTTTCTTT
D gene: TRBD1; V gene: TRBV6-6; J gene: TRBJ1-5; clone size: NA; CDR3 protein: CASSYSMARGVWQPQHF; CDR3 DNA: TGTGCCAGCAGTTACTCGATGGCCAGGGGGGTATGGCAGCCCCAGCATTTT
D gene: TRBD2; V gene: TRBV28; J gene: TRBJ2-2; clone size: NA; CDR3 protein: CASMEVLAGTGELFF; CDR3 DNA: TGTGCCAGCATGGAGGTACTAGCGGGAACCGGGGAGCTGTTTTTT
D gene: NA; V gene: TRBV18; J gene: TRBJ2-1; clone size: few; CDR3 protein: CASSPLIGHPRNEQFF; CDR3 DNA: TGTGCCAGCTCACCACTTATCGGACATCCCCGTAATGAGCAGTTCTTC
D gene: NA; V gene: TRBV14; J gene: TRBJ2-7; clone size: NA; CDR3 protein: CASSQAGSYEQYF; CDR3 DNA: TGTGCCAGCAGCCAGGCAGGCTCCTACGAGCAGTACTTC
D gene: NA; V gene: TRBV24-1; J gene: TRBJ2-7; clone size: NA; CDR3 protein: CATSDLRYQDLYEQYF; CDR3 DNA: TGTGCCACCAGTGATTTGCGGTACCAGGACCTCTACGAGCAGTACTTC
D gene: NA; V gene: TRBV29-1; J gene: TRBJ2-4; clone size: NA; CDR3 protein: CSVETRLAKNIQYF; CDR3 DNA: TGCAGCGTTGAAACTCGCCTAGCCAAAAACATTCAGTACTTC
D gene: NA; V gene: TRBV28; J gene: TRBJ1-6; clone size: few; CDR3 protein: CASSGGGSYNSPLHF; CDR3 DNA: TGTGCCAGCAGTGGCGGGGGCTCCTATAATTCACCCCTCCACTTT
D gene: TRBD1; V gene: TRBV6-5; J gene: TRBJ1-2; clone size: few; CDR3 protein: CASSYLGTGTYGYTF; CDR3 DNA: TGTGCCAGCAGTTACTTGGGGACAGGGACCTATGGCTACACCTTC
D gene: NA; V gene: TRBV14; J gene: TRBJ2-7; clone size: NA; CDR3 protein: CASSQAHEQYF; CDR3 DNA: TGTGCCAGCAGCCAAGCGCACGAGCAGTACTTC